The text below deals with one T cell receptor (beta chain). Its target is unknown. The data are from a study of shared clonotypes between healthy human individuals. Notes on the study in general: Non-shared clonotypes showed lower generation probabilities than clonotypes common to all four donors. Richness estimates generally favored naive over memory subsets.

In the study's own analysis: Junction-only sequences produced by ImmunoSEQ had no quality scores, so filtering differed. TCRdb keeps only in-frame clones here, not all; method: immunoSEQ multiplex PCR. D and trimming were read from the DNA, whereas the V and J calls and clone size are those reported in that table. This table has more than 2 million clones, just under 95% appearing once. Naive CD8 cells, CD45RO-negative and positively selected for CCR7, excluded terminally differentiated effector memory CD45RA+ cells. The receptor was derived from a man aged 18 to 29 in good health. Some clones in this sample may be carry-over from other donors' samples. Specimen: naive CD8+ T cells from PBMCs.

The CDR3 DNA reads TGTGCCAGCAGCTTATATCTGCGGGAGGGAGAGACCCAGTACTTC. Residues: CASSLYLREGETQYF. V gene TRBV7-8 combines with J gene TRBJ2-5, with 9 bases fitting TRBD2. Trimming cost V 2 bases and J 4 bases; bases outside gene matches: 5. CDR3 length equals 15 residues. Germline V lookup: CDR1 SGHVS, CDR2 FQNEAQ.